This paragraph reports one T cell receptor beta chain. Trimming took 7 bases from V and 8 from J, leaving 20 bases between them. CDR3 length: 14 residues. Germline V CDR1 and CDR2: MNHEY, SMNVEV (reference sequence). The entry originates in a study of CD8 T cells in Susac syndrome. RNA amounts of about 0.5 to 1 ug underwent reverse transcription with random hexamers. TCRdb ran MiXCR on the immunoSEQ multiplex PCR reads and lists one entry per CDR3 protein. The sample shows tens of thousands of distinct CDR3 sequences, around 95% of them seen only once. The sequence was collected from a human donor with Susac syndrome. The chain combines TRBV27 with TRBJ1-1; D possibly corresponds to TRBD1 (6 bases). Material: CD8+ T cells from PBMCs. The CDR3 reads CASTPGAYTSEAFF. CDR3 nucleotides: TGTGCCAGCACCCCGGGGGCGTACACAAGCGAAGCTTTCTTT.